Below, 24 T cell receptor beta chains from the same sample are listed, as sequenced in a study of T cell repertoires in cytomegalovirus infection. TCRdb reprocessed the reads via MiXCR and lists one record per CDR3 protein. This table has roughly 200,000 distinct CDR3 sequences, roughly two fifths appearing once. The antigens these receptors bind are not known. This specimen was CD8+ T cells from cultured PBMCs, taken from culture after CMV antigen stimulation. These receptors all come from a human donor in good health (CMV status not recorded). Some clones in this sample may be carry-over from other donors' samples.

CDR3 bases: TGTGCCAGCAGCTTCAGGGAGACCTACGAGCAGTACTTC. Protein sequence: CASSFRETYEQYF. The chain employs TRBV7-9 and TRBJ2-7; tentatively, D is TRBD1 or TRBD2 (5 bases each). This CDR3 is 13 amino acids long. V gave up 3 bases and J gave up 2 bases, with 8 bases separating them. Germline-derived CDR1 and CDR2 are SEHNR and FQNEAQ (reference sequence). Combining the CDR3 with reference TRBV7-9 and TRBJ2-7 gives the whole variable domain DTGVSQNPRHKITKRGQNVTFRCDPISEHNRLYWYRQTLGQGPEFLTYFQNEAQLEKSRLLSDRFSAERPKGSFSTLEIQRTEQGDSAMYLCASSFRETYEQYFGPGTRLTVT.

The chain couples TRBV28 to TRBJ2-7, with no clear D. V gave up 6 bases and J gave up 7 bases, with 10 bases separating them. The germline gives CDR1 MDHEN, CDR2 SYDVKM. The CDR3 is 11 amino acids. The CDR3 DNA is TGTGCCAGCAGGCTCTCGGAAGAGCAGTACTTC. Amino acid sequence: CASRLSEEQYF.

The V and J genes are TRBV4-2 and TRBJ2-1; D is undetermined. The germline V and J ends were trimmed by 0 bases and 7 bases, with 7 bases remaining between them. This CDR3 has 13 amino acids. Looked up from germline, CDR1 is LGHNA and CDR2 is YNFKEQ. The CDR3 reads CASSQEWGNEQFF. Here the CDR3 DNA reads TGTGCCAGCAGCCAAGAGTGGGGTAATGAGCAGTTCTTC.

This chain connects TRBV7-4 to TRBJ1-6, with D uncertain. CDR1 is SGHVT, CDR2 SQSDAQ, per germline. Trimming pared 10 bases from V and 7 bases from J, leaving 17 bases between. The CDR3 extends over 14 amino acids. The CDR3 coding sequence is TGTGCCACCCAAGACCGGTCGAACAATTCACCCCTCCACTTT. This sequence encodes CATQDRSNNSPLHF.

The J gene is TRBJ2-1, the V gene TRBV7-9; D perhaps matches TRBD2 (6 bases). Deletions cut 5 bases from V and 9 bases from J, with 23 bases between. The CDR3 spans 16 residues. Germline values: CDR1 SEHNR, CDR2 FQNEAQ (reference sequence). The CDR3 spells CASSPRKRGTGSEQFF. The CDR3 coding sequence is TGTGCCAGCAGCCCCAGAAAACGCGGGACCGGTAGTGAGCAGTTCTTC.

This clonotype was counted only a few times. The chain employs TRBV27 and TRBJ1-5; 8 positions match TRBD1. The CDR3 covers 16 residues. CDR1 and CDR2 (germline): MNHEY, SMNVEV (reference sequence). V shed 5 bases and J 3 bases; nucleotides not matched to a gene: 9. The CDR3 bases are TGTGCCAGCAGTCCGTCGACAGGGGAATTCAATCAGCCCCAGCATTTT. It specifies CASSPSTGEFNQPQHF.

The chain recombines TRBV9 with TRBJ1-2; 9 bases match TRBD1. Germline CDR1 reads SGDLS; CDR2 reads YYNGEE. The CDR3 sequence is 15 residues long. J was trimmed by 0 bases and V by 4 bases; bases with no gene match: 4. The CDR3 coding sequence is TGTGCCAGCAGCCCAGGACAGGGGACTAACTATGGCTACACCTTC. Encoded protein: CASSPGQGTNYGYTF.

The chain has TRBV10-3 and TRBJ1-2, with TRBD1 as a possible D gene (5 bases). V gave up 6 bases and J gave up 0 bases, with 11 bases separating them. CDR1 and CDR2 (germline): ENHRY, SYGVKD. CDR3 length equals 14 residues. CDR3 nucleotide sequence: TGTGCCATCAGAGCAGGGTGGGCTAACTATGGCTACACCTTC. Translation: CAIRAGWANYGYTF.

V is TRBV7-9 and J is TRBJ2-3; 7 bases match TRBD2. The CDR3 length is 14 residues. V lost 4 bases, J lost 1 base, and 2 bases stayed unmatched. Germline V gene data show CDR1 as SEHNR and CDR2 as FQNEAQ (reference sequence). In DNA, the CDR3 is TGTGCCAGCAGCTCTGGGGGGGGCACAGATACGCAGTATTTT. Residues: CASSSGGGTDTQYF.

The chain recombines TRBV6-1 with TRBJ2-3, with 12 positions matching TRBD2. V shed 2 bases and J 2 bases; nucleotides not matched to a gene: 8. The CDR3 has 18 amino acids. Germline V gene sequence: CDR1 MNHNS, CDR2 SASEGT. The CDR3 DNA reads TGTGCCAGCAGTGAATGGGGTGGGACTAGCGGGTACACAGATACGCAGTATTTT. Amino acids: CASSEWGGTSGYTDTQYF.

V and J are TRBV5-1 and TRBJ1-1; 9 bases agree with TRBD1. V trimming: 5 bases; J trimming: 4 bases; junction bases outside the gene matches: 12. The germline V gene has CDR1 SGHRS and CDR2 YFSETQ. This CDR3 is 16 amino acids long. CDR3 amino acids: CASRQNNRGRLTEAFF. Written as DNA, the CDR3 is TGCGCCAGCAGACAAAACAACAGGGGGCGTCTCACTGAAGCTTTCTTT.

A word on this clonotype: The junction differs from germline at one of its ends, possibly a read error. The genes are TRBV6-1 and TRBJ2-6, with 8 bases lining up with TRBD2. Germline V lookup: CDR1 MNHNS, CDR2 SASEGT. The CDR3 runs to 20 residues. CDR3 in DNA: TGTGCCAGCAGTTCTCCGACGAGCGGGAGACGATGGTCTGTGGCCAACGTCCTGACTTTC. Translating it yields CASSSPTSGRRWSVANVLTF.

V is TRBV12-3 or TRBV12-4 and J is TRBJ2-3; the D gene is possibly TRBD2 (6 bases). V was shortened by 3 bases and J by 0 bases, with 10 bases between the two germline ends. The CDR3 is 15 residues long. The CDR3, as DNA: TGTGCCAGCAGTTTTACGCTAGCGAGCACAGATACGCAGTATTTT. It yields the protein CASSFTLASTDTQYF.

The chain links TRBV10-2 to TRBJ2-3, with 7 bases identical to TRBD1. Germline CDR1 and CDR2: WSHSY and SAAADI. This CDR3 has 15 amino acids. With 2 bases clipped from V and 5 bases from J, the junction kept 7 bases outside the gene matches. CDR3 in amino acids: CASSEGDSLGDTQYF. The CDR3, as DNA: TGCGCCAGCAGTGAGGGGGACAGCCTGGGAGATACGCAGTATTTT.

The table lists this clonotype with a few counts. CDR3 sequence: CASSERGAEEYNEQFF. CDR3 sequence (DNA): TGTGCCAGCAGTGAGCGGGGAGCGGAGGAATACAATGAGCAGTTCTTC. The chain uses TRBV6-1 and TRBJ2-1; a possible D gene is TRBD2 (6 bases). Deletions cut 3 bases from V and 4 bases from J, with 16 bases between. The CDR3 has 16 residues. The germline gives CDR1 MNHNS, CDR2 SASEGT.

This chain links TRBV25-1 with TRBJ2-2; 10 bases match TRBD1. The CDR3 extends over 19 amino acids. CDR1 is MGHDK and CDR2 is SYGVNS in the germline V gene. After removal of 3 bases from V and 6 bases from J, the junction contained 16 bases not matched to a gene. The CDR3 region has the DNA TGTGCCAGCAGTGATACATTACCGGGACAGGGGACGCCCGCCGGGGAGCTGTTTTTT. Its translation: CASSDTLPGQGTPAGELFF.

The chain recombines TRBV5-5 with TRBJ2-3; D not certain. Germline lookup yields CDR1 SGHKS and CDR2 YYEKEE (reference sequence). The V end lost 2 bases, the J end lost 0 bases, and 4 bases lay between the germline ends. The CDR3 is 13 residues long. The CDR3 sequence is CASSFVSTDTQYF. As DNA, the CDR3 is TGTGCCAGCAGCTTCGTCAGCACAGATACGCAGTATTTT. The whole variable domain, filled in from reference TRBV5-5 and TRBJ2-3, reads DAGVTQSPTHLIKTRGQQVTLRCSPISGHKSVSWYQQVLGQGPQFIFQYYEKEERGRGNFPDRFSARQFPNYSSELNVNALLLGDSALYLCASSFVSTDTQYFGPGTRLTVL.

In its sample, this clonotype was seen once. At one boundary the junction diverges from the germline segment, which might be a read error. The chain joins TRBV2 to TRBJ2-1, with D perhaps TRBD1 or TRBD2 (5 bases each). Germline assignment: CDR1 SNHLY and CDR2 FYNNEI. The CDR3 runs to 16 residues. The CDR3 loop is CASGGATGTPYNGQFF. In DNA, the CDR3 is TGTGCCAGCGGTGGAGCCACCGGGACGCCCTACAATGGGCAGTTCTTC.

The chain carries TRBV29-1 and TRBJ2-3; D is unclear. Germline lookup yields CDR1 SQVTM and CDR2 ANQGSEA. V lost 4 bases, J lost 0 bases, and 11 bases lay in between. This CDR3 is 14 amino acids long. The CDR3 nucleotides are TGCAGCGTTGGTAGGGTAGGGAGCACAGATACGCAGTATTTT. It is translated as CSVGRVGSTDTQYF.

This clonotype was picked up a small number of times. The chain links TRBV6-6 to TRBJ2-7; TRBD1 or TRBD2 may be the D gene (6 bases each). V was clipped by 10 bases and J by 7 bases, with 23 bases between them. The CDR3 sequence is 14 residues long. Looked up from germline, CDR1 is MNHNY and CDR2 is SVGAGI (reference sequence). DNA of the CDR3: TGTGCCACACTGGGGGCGGGGACCTCGGAGGAGCAGTACTTC. Protein: CATLGAGTSEEQYF.

The J gene is TRBJ2-1, the V gene TRBV29-1; the D gene is possibly TRBD2 (7 bases). CDR1 and CDR2 from the germline V gene are SQVTM and ANQGSEA. This CDR3 region has 14 residues. The germline V and J ends were trimmed by 5 bases and 10 bases, with 21 bases remaining between them. The CDR3 reads CSVFLSRGGVEQFF. The DNA of the CDR3 is TGCAGCGTTTTTTTAAGTAGGGGGGGCGTCGAGCAGTTCTTC.

The rearrangement links TRBV27 to TRBJ1-2; 9 nucleotides line up with TRBD1. Germline V CDR1 and CDR2: MNHEY, SMNVEV (reference sequence). The CDR3 covers 13 residues. Losses at the gene ends were 7 bases for V and 8 bases for J; bases not matched to a gene: 8. CDR3 coding DNA: TGTGCCAGCATGGGACAGGGCCCTTGGGGCTACACCTTC. Residues: CASMGQGPWGYTF.

The V and J genes are TRBV20-1 and TRBJ1-4, with D uncertain. V gave up 6 bases and J gave up 0 bases, with 8 bases separating them. Germline CDR1 and CDR2: DFQATT and SNEGSKA (reference sequence). This CDR3 spans 13 amino acids. The CDR3 DNA sequence: TGCAGTGCCCTAAAGTCAACTAATGAAAAACTGTTTTTT. It encodes CSALKSTNEKLFF.

The rearrangement joins TRBV12-3 or TRBV12-4 to TRBJ2-7; D perhaps matches TRBD1 (6 bases). V dropped 1 base and J dropped 12 bases, with 10 bases sitting between them. The CDR3 is 11 residues long. The DNA of the CDR3 is TGTGCCAGCAGTTTAGGGACAGAGACGTACTTC. Amino acids: CASSLGTETYF.